These 21 T cell receptor beta chains share one sample of origin, sequenced in a study of cytomegalovirus exposure and HLA in healthy donors. Amplification used 60 Vbeta primers and 13 Jbeta primers. Generated by immunoSEQ multiplex PCR, the TCRdb table keeps only in-frame clones and is missing some. The sample carries roughly 98,000 clones, about two thirds recorded once. Material: PBMCs. The receptors were sampled from a woman between 25 and 40 years old in good health and CMV-seropositive.

This clone was observed a few times. The CDR3 DNA is TGTGCCAGCAGTCGGACAGCAACTAATGAAAAACTGTTTTTT. It translates to CASSRTATNEKLFF. The rearrangement links TRBV6-5 to TRBJ1-4, with a weak D call TRBD1 (6 bases). In germline, CDR1 is MNHEY, CDR2 SVGAGI. This CDR3 contains 14 residues. V lost 5 bases, J lost 0 bases, and 7 bases lay in between.

The J gene is TRBJ1-4, the V gene TRBV19; TRBD1 matches at 7 bases. CDR1 and CDR2 (germline): LNHDA, SQIVND (reference sequence). V was pared by 6 bases and J by 4 bases, with 5 bases of the junction left unmatched. The CDR3 covers 14 residues. The DNA of the CDR3 is TGTGCCAGTAGGACCGGGACAGATAATGAAAAACTGTTTTTT. Protein sequence: CASRTGTDNEKLFF. The whole variable domain, remainder taken from reference TRBV19 and TRBJ1-4, is DGGITQSPKYLFRKEGQNVTLSCEQNLNHDAMYWYRQDPGQGLRLIYYSQIVNDFQKGDIAEGYSVSREKKESFPLTVTSAQKNPTAFYLCASRTGTDNEKLFFGSGTQLSVL.

The CDR3 loop reads CASSEARVVTEAFF. The CDR3 nucleotides read TGTGCCAGCAGTGAAGCTCGGGTGGTCACTGAAGCTTTCTTT. The rearrangement joins TRBV2 to TRBJ1-1, with D unresolved. The CDR3 has 14 amino acids. The V gene lost 0 bases and the J gene lost 4 bases, with 9 bases spanning the gap. Per the germline V gene, CDR1 is SNHLY and CDR2 is FYNNEI.

V is TRBV2 and J is TRBJ2-7; 8 nucleotides line up with TRBD1. Germline V CDR1 and CDR2: SNHLY, FYNNEI. V trimming: 7 bases; J trimming: 3 bases; junction bases outside the gene matches: 5. The CDR3 totals 13 residues. The CDR3 nucleotides are TGTGCCAGCACCGGACAGGGTAACTACGAGCAGTACTTC. Its translation: CASTGQGNYEQYF.

The chain combines TRBV27 with TRBJ1-1; D uncertain. CDR1 and CDR2 (germline): MNHEY, SMNVEV (reference sequence). V lost 7 bases and J 0 bases, leaving 15 bases between the germline ends. The length of the CDR3 is 15 residues. CDR3 bases: TGTGCCAGCACCCCATTGGGCAACTTGAACACTGAAGCTTTCTTT. Protein product: CASTPLGNLNTEAFF.

This clone was detected only a few times. The CDR3 reads CASSRTAPYEQYF. The CDR3 DNA sequence: TGTGCCAGTAGTAGGACAGCGCCCTACGAGCAGTACTTC. This chain connects TRBV19 to TRBJ2-7, with D maybe TRBD1 (6 bases). The CDR3 extends over 13 amino acids. The V end lost 4 bases, the J end lost 2 bases, and 9 bases lay between the germline ends. Per germline, CDR1 LNHDA and CDR2 SQIVND (reference sequence). The entire variable domain, with the rest obtained from reference TRBV19 and TRBJ2-7, is as follows: DGGITQSPKYLFRKEGQNVTLSCEQNLNHDAMYWYRQDPGQGLRLIYYSQIVNDFQKGDIAEGYSVSREKKESFPLTVTSAQKNPTAFYLCASSRTAPYEQYFGPGTRLTVT.

V gene TRBV4-1 combines with J gene TRBJ2-7, with D maybe TRBD2 (6 bases). This CDR3 is built from 15 residues. CDR1 and CDR2 from the germline V gene are MGHRA and YSYEKL. V lost 2 bases, J lost 6 bases, and 17 bases lay in between. CDR3 amino acids: CASSQFREARLEQYF. CDR3 sequence (DNA): TGCGCCAGCAGCCAATTCAGGGAGGCAAGGCTCGAGCAGTACTTC.

The rearrangement uses TRBV28 and TRBJ2-7; D might be TRBD2 (7 bases). Looked up from germline, CDR1 is MDHEN and CDR2 is SYDVKM. V lost 8 bases, J lost 5 bases, and 22 bases lay in between. This CDR3 has 15 residues. The CDR3: CASQRRGGAIHEQYF. The CDR3 DNA reads as TGTGCCAGCCAACGACGAGGGGGGGCGATACACGAGCAGTACTTC.

This clone has more than one count but fewer than ten. This chain connects TRBV14 to TRBJ1-4; 7 bases are shared with TRBD1. Germline V lookup: CDR1 SGHDN, CDR2 FVKESK. Trimming cost V 4 bases and J 5 bases; bases outside gene matches: 7. The CDR3 consists of 15 residues. CDR3 in amino acids: CASSPLGTVNEKLFF. The CDR3 DNA reads TGTGCCAGCAGCCCCCTCGGGACAGTCAATGAAAAACTGTTTTTT.

This clone showed up just once. The chain combines TRBV28 with TRBJ1-3, with 7 bases fitting TRBD1. Germline loops: CDR1 MDHEN, CDR2 SYDVKM. The CDR3 is 16 residues long. Trimming took 6 bases from V and 0 from J; bases not matched to a gene: 8. In DNA, the CDR3 is TGTGCCAGCAGAGGACAGGCCCGGGGCTCTGGAAACACCATATATTTT. Its protein is CASRGQARGSGNTIYF.

The table lists this clone with a few counts. The chain combines TRBV4-2 with TRBJ1-5; 10 bases are shared with TRBD1. The germline gives CDR1 LGHNA, CDR2 YNFKEQ. This CDR3 has 14 amino acids. The J segment lost 7 bases and the V segment lost 4 bases, leaving 4 bases of the junction unmatched. The CDR3 nucleotides read TGTGCCAGCAGCCCCGGGACAGGGGTCCAGCCCCAGCATTTT. Protein product: CASSPGTGVQPQHF.

The chain has TRBV2 and TRBJ1-2; no clear D gene. Germline V gene data show CDR1 as SNHLY and CDR2 as FYNNEI. The germline V and J ends were trimmed by 7 bases and 5 bases, with 14 bases remaining between them. This CDR3 spans 13 amino acids. The CDR3 reads CASKPMGVYGYTF. The CDR3 nucleotides read TGTGCCAGCAAACCAATGGGAGTATATGGCTACACCTTC.

This chain connects TRBV5-1 to TRBJ2-2; 7 nucleotides match TRBD1. V lost 3 bases to trimming and J lost 5 bases; unmatched junction nucleotides: 7. CDR1 SGHRS and CDR2 YFSETQ come from the germline V gene. The CDR3 is 15 residues long. The CDR3 loop reads CASSSGTVGTGELFF. The CDR3 DNA is TGCGCCAGCAGCTCCGGGACAGTTGGTACCGGGGAGCTGTTTTTT.

This chain connects TRBV7-2 to TRBJ1-2, with a possible D match to TRBD1 (6 bases). This CDR3 spans 13 amino acids. V dropped 0 bases and J dropped 4 bases, with 6 bases sitting between them. Looked up from germline, CDR1 is SGHTA and CDR2 is FQGNSA. The CDR3 reads CASSLADSYGYTF. CDR3 sequence (DNA): TGTGCCAGCAGCTTAGCGGACAGCTATGGCTACACCTTC.

This clone was seen a single time. Other DNA sequences in this sample translate to the same CDR3. The rearrangement uses TRBV28 and TRBJ2-5; TRBD1 matches 7 bases. The CDR3 is 16 residues long. The J segment lost 4 bases and the V segment lost 5 bases, leaving 13 bases of the junction unmatched. Germline CDR1 is MDHEN and CDR2 is SYDVKM. In DNA form, the CDR3 reads TGTGCCAGCAGTCCGAGGGTAGGGGGCGCAGCAGAGACCCAGTACTTC. Amino acids: CASSPRVGGAAETQYF. The variable domain in full, completed from reference TRBV28 and TRBJ2-5, reads DVKVTQSSRYLVKRTGEKVFLECVQDMDHENMFWYRQDPGLGLRLIYFSYDVKMKEKGDIPEGYSVSREKKERFSLILESASTNQTSMYLCASSPRVGGAAETQYFGPGTRLLVL.

The chain joins TRBV4-3 to TRBJ1-2, with D perhaps matching TRBD1 (5 bases). Deletions cut 0 bases from V and 8 bases from J, with 10 bases between. This CDR3 comprises 13 residues. The germline V gene encodes CDR1 LGHNA and CDR2 YSLEER. DNA for the CDR3: TGCGCCAGCAGCCAAGAGTCCCCAGGGGGCTACACCTTC. Amino acid sequence: CASSQESPGGYTF.

This chain connects TRBV11-2 to TRBJ2-5; D gene uncertain. V dropped 2 bases and J dropped 1 base, with 11 bases sitting between them. From germline, CDR1 is SGHAT and CDR2 FQNNGV. This CDR3 region has 15 residues. CDR3 DNA sequence: TGTGCCAGCAGCTTACTGACATACAGCCAAGAGACCCAGTACTTC. Translation: CASSLLTYSQETQYF.

The chain has TRBV10-1 and TRBJ2-7, with a weak D call TRBD2 (5 bases). Germline values: CDR1 WNHNN, CDR2 SYGVQD (reference sequence). Trimming shortened V by 2 bases and J by 6 bases, and 17 bases separated the two germline ends. This CDR3 comprises 15 residues. The CDR3 sequence is CASSEDSGPSREQYF. The CDR3 DNA follows: TGCGCCAGCAGTGAGGATTCCGGGCCTAGCCGCGAGCAGTACTTC.

This clone has just a few counts. The chain recombines TRBV6-6 with TRBJ1-2; 7 bases match TRBD1. Trimming removed 7 bases from V and 3 bases from J; junction bases left unmatched: 11. Germline loops: CDR1 MNHNY, CDR2 SVGAGI (reference sequence). The CDR3 extends over 15 amino acids. The CDR3 DNA sequence: TGTGCCAGCACCAATAGCAGGGGGAAGGACTATGGCTACACCTTC. This translates into CASTNSRGKDYGYTF.

The chain has TRBV4-1 and TRBJ1-4; possibly TRBD1 for D (6 bases). V was cut by 0 bases and J by 8 bases, with 16 bases left in between. Germline V CDR1 and CDR2: MGHRA, YSYEKL. CDR3 length: 16 residues. DNA of the CDR3: TGCGCCAGCAGCCAAGATATAATGGGGGCTAGGGAAAAACTGTTTTTT. It yields the protein CASSQDIMGAREKLFF.

This clone was picked up a small number of times. This sequence joins TRBV28 and TRBJ1-2; 10 bases map to TRBD1. Losses at the gene ends were 5 bases for V and 8 bases for J; bases not matched to a gene: 14. CDR3 length equals 16 residues. Germline CDR1 is MDHEN and CDR2 is SYDVKM. The CDR3 DNA reads as TGTGCCAGCAGTACCCGACAGGGGGCGCTTTTTCGGGGCTACACCTTC. It translates to CASSTRQGALFRGYTF.